The 17 T cell receptor beta chains presented below share a single source sample, sequenced in a study of blood T cell repertoires in COVID-19. The data were produced by immunoSEQ multiplex PCR, yet TCRdb's version contains in-frame clones alone and is incomplete. The data show approximately 450,000 clones, with roughly 85% seen just once and under 2% held by the top ten. The sequencing input was PBMCs or T cells enriched from blood (not recorded which). The source of these receptors is a woman aged 18-29 years with acute COVID-19.

This clone has just one count. The chain uses TRBV15 and TRBJ2-2; TRBD2 matches 9 bases. V shed 3 bases, J shed 6 bases, and the junction held 5 bases outside the gene matches. The germline CDR1 and CDR2 sequences are LNHNV and YYDKDF (reference sequence). This CDR3 is 15 amino acids long. CDR3 sequence (DNA): TGTGCCACCAGCAGGAATAGCGGGGGTGCCGGGGAGCTGTTTTTT. This sequence encodes CATSRNSGGAGELFF.

The CDR3 DNA follows: TGTGCCATCAGTGATAGGTGGGAGCGGGAGAGGTCGGGCGGGGAGCTGTTTTTT. Its protein product is CAISDRWERERSGGELFF. V gene TRBV10-3 combines with J gene TRBJ2-2; 8 bases map to TRBD2. CDR3 length: 18 residues. The V gene's germline CDR1 is ENHRY and CDR2 SYGVKD. J lost 7 bases, V lost 3 bases, and 16 bases had no gene match.

The rearrangement links TRBV3-1 (or the pseudogene TRBV3-2) to TRBJ1-2; D ambiguous. The germline V gene has CDR1 LGHDT and CDR2 YNNKEL (reference sequence). V was shortened by 0 bases and J by 4 bases, with 6 bases between the two germline ends. This CDR3 is built from 13 residues. The CDR3 loop reads CASSQERAYGYTF. The CDR3 DNA follows: TGTGCCAGCAGCCAAGAGAGGGCCTATGGCTACACCTTC.

This chain uses TRBV2 with TRBJ2-1; TRBD2 matches 8 bases. V trimming: 11 bases; J trimming: 6 bases; junction bases outside the gene matches: 12. Per germline, CDR1 SNHLY and CDR2 FYNNEI. This CDR3 is 14 amino acids long. The CDR3 bases are TGTGCCGGAGTAGAGCGGGAGCAATTCAATGAGCAGTTCTTC. This sequence encodes CAGVEREQFNEQFF.

This chain joins TRBV24-1 and TRBJ1-2; 11 positions match TRBD1. The CDR3 has 13 residues. The V gene's germline CDR1 is KGHDR and CDR2 SFDVKD. Germline trimming cut 9 bases from V and 8 bases from J; bases unmatched to any gene: 7. This CDR3 reads CATSGTGGPGYTF. The CDR3 DNA is TGTGCCACCTCCGGGACAGGGGGTCCCGGCTACACCTTC.

This clone was found once. V gene TRBV28 combines with J gene TRBJ1-1; the match to TRBD1 covers 7 bases. Germline values: CDR1 MDHEN, CDR2 SYDVKM. Trimming took 2 bases from V and 1 from J; bases not matched to a gene: 4. The CDR3 spans 15 residues. CDR3 amino acids: CASSLDGTENTEAFF. The CDR3 coding sequence is TGTGCCAGCAGTTTAGATGGGACAGAGAACACTGAAGCTTTCTTT. Together with reference TRBV28 and TRBJ1-1, the CDR3 gives the full variable domain: DVKVTQSSRYLVKRTGEKVFLECVQDMDHENMFWYRQDPGLGLRLIYFSYDVKMKEKGDIPEGYSVSREKKERFSLILESASTNQTSMYLCASSLDGTENTEAFFGQGTRLTVV.

CDR3 protein: CSAARLADSYEQYF. The DNA of the CDR3 is TGCAGCGCCGCGAGGCTAGCGGATTCCTACGAGCAGTACTTC. The chain joins TRBV29-1 to TRBJ2-7, with 7 bases that match TRBD2. This CDR3 contains 14 residues. J was trimmed by 1 base and V by 7 bases; bases with no gene match: 10. Looked up from germline, CDR1 is SQVTM and CDR2 is ANQGSEA.

The gene calls are TRBV6-6 and TRBJ1-1, with 7 bases that match TRBD1. There are 14 residues in the CDR3. Looked up from germline, CDR1 is MNHNY and CDR2 is SVGAGI (reference sequence). J lost 4 bases, V lost 6 bases, and 8 bases had no gene match. The CDR3 region has the DNA TGTGCCAGCAGATCAACGACAGGGAGCACTGAAGCTTTCTTT. Amino acid sequence: CASRSTTGSTEAFF.

The gene calls are TRBV3-1 (or the pseudogene TRBV3-2) and TRBJ1-1; 7 nucleotides line up with TRBD1. This CDR3 comprises 15 residues. The germline V gene has CDR1 LGHDT and CDR2 YNNKEL (reference sequence). Unmatched junction bases numbered 6, after V lost 4 bases and J lost 1 base. CDR3 in DNA: TGTGCCAGCAGCCGTTCCGGGACAGAGAACACTGAAGCTTTCTTT. This codes for CASSRSGTENTEAFF.

This sequence joins TRBV25-1 and TRBJ2-5; D gene uncertain. CDR1 is MGHDK and CDR2 is SYGVNS in the germline V gene. The CDR3 spans 14 residues. Trimming took 3 bases from V and 3 from J, leaving 11 bases between them. In nucleotides, the CDR3 is TGTGCCAGCAGTGATCTGGGCAGAAAAGAGACCCAGTACTTC. It translates to CASSDLGRKETQYF.

The V and J genes are TRBV2 and TRBJ2-5; the match to TRBD1 covers 10 bases. Germline V gene sequence: CDR1 SNHLY, CDR2 FYNNEI. The CDR3 is 14 residues long. The V segment lost 11 bases and the J segment 5 bases; nucleotides outside the gene matches: 11. The CDR3 region is CASKDRGVGETQYF. CDR3 nucleotides: TGTGCCTCAAAGGACAGGGGGGTTGGGGAGACCCAGTACTTC.

The chain links TRBV10-3 to TRBJ2-7; D is perhaps TRBD1 (5 bases). CDR3 length: 18 residues. The germline V gene has CDR1 ENHRY and CDR2 SYGVKD. The V end lost 0 bases, the J end lost 6 bases, and 24 bases lay between the germline ends. In DNA form, the CDR3 reads TGTGCCATCAGTGAGTCGGAAAGAGACAGATATACCCCCCTCGAGCAGTACTTC. Translated: CAISESERDRYTPLEQYF.

The chain combines TRBV27 with TRBJ2-7; 9 bases line up with TRBD2. The CDR3 runs to 15 residues. Germline V gene sequence: CDR1 MNHEY, CDR2 SMNVEV (reference sequence). Germline trimming cut 2 bases from V and 1 base from J; bases unmatched to any gene: 3. CDR3 amino acids: CASSLGLAGSYEQYF. In DNA form, the CDR3 reads TGTGCCAGCAGTTTAGGCCTAGCGGGATCCTACGAGCAGTACTTC.

This chain connects TRBV29-1 to TRBJ1-1; possibly TRBD1 for D (6 bases). Trimming removed 3 bases from V and 6 bases from J, with 14 bases in between. Germline CDR1 and CDR2: SQVTM and ANQGSEA. The CDR3 is made up of 13 amino acids. The CDR3 loop reads CSVDSGDRSEAFF. The CDR3 DNA reads as TGCAGCGTTGATTCAGGGGATAGGTCTGAAGCTTTCTTT.

The CDR3 DNA is TGTGCCAGTGGGGGGTCACGGACTGAAGCTTTCTTT. It yields the protein CASGGSRTEAFF. This sequence joins TRBV19 and TRBJ1-1, with D perhaps TRBD1 (5 bases). Trimming cost V 8 bases and J 5 bases, with 12 bases left between them. This CDR3 region has 12 residues. Per germline, CDR1 LNHDA and CDR2 SQIVND (reference sequence).

As concerns this clone: Other DNA sequences of this sample code for an identical CDR3. The chain couples TRBV5-1 to TRBJ2-5, with TRBD1 as a possible D gene (5 bases). The ends were cut back, 0 bases at V and 3 bases at J, with 9 bases in the middle. Germline loops: CDR1 SGHRS, CDR2 YFSETQ. This CDR3 has 14 residues. CDR3 loop: CASSLGQSEETQYF. The CDR3 nucleotides are TGCGCCAGCAGCTTGGGACAGTCCGAAGAGACCCAGTACTTC.

The J gene is TRBJ1-5, the V gene TRBV6-4; 7 bases fit TRBD1. V was pared by 4 bases and J by 7 bases, with 4 bases of the junction left unmatched. This CDR3 region has 13 residues. The V gene's germline CDR1 is MRHNA and CDR2 SNTAGT. The CDR3 DNA follows: TGTGCCAGCAGTGTGCTGACAGGGCAGCCCCAGCATTTT. The encoded protein is CASSVLTGQPQHF.